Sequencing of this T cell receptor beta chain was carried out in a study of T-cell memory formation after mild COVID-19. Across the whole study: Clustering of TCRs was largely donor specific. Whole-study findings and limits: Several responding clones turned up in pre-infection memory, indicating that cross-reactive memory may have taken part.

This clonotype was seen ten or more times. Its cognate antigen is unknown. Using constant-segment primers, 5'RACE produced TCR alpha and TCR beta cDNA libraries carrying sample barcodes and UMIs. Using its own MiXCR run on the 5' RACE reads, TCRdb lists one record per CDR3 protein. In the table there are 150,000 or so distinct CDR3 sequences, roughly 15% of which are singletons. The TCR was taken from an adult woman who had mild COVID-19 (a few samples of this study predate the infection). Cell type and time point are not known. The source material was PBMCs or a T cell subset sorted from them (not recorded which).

The CDR3 region has the DNA TGCAGCGTTGAAGATGAGGGAATGGGGCAAGAGACCCAGTACTTC. This gives the protein CSVEDEGMGQETQYF. V and J are TRBV29-1 and TRBJ2-5, with D tentatively TRBD2 (5 bases). In germline, CDR1 is SQVTM, CDR2 ANQGSEA. Trimming pared 0 bases from V and 2 bases from J, leaving 13 bases between. The CDR3 is 15 amino acids.